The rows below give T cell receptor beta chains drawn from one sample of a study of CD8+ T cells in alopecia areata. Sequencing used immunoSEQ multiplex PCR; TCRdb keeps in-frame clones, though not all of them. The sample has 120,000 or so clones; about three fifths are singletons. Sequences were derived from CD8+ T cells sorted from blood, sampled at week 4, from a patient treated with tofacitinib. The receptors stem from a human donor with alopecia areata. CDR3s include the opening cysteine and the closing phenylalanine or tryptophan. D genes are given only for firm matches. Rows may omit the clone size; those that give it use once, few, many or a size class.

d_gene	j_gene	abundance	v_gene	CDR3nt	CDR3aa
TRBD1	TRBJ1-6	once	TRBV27	TGTGCCAGCGCCCCGACAGGGGGCCATTCACCCCTCCACTTT	CASAPTGGHSPLHF
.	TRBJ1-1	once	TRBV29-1	TGCAGCGTTGAGGGTCTGAGAGGCACTGAAGCTTTCTTT	CSVEGLRGTEAFF
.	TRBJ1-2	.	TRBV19	TGTGCCACCTGGACTGCCCCTGGGAGCTATGGCTACACCTTC	CATWTAPGSYGYTF
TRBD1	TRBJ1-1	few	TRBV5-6	TGTGCCAGCAGCTTGTGGGGGACAGGGGAAACTGAAGCTTTCTTT	CASSLWGTGETEAFF
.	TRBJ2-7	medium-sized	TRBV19	TGTGCCAGTAGTATGGATGCGGACTCTACCTTCTACGAGCAGTACTTC	CASSMDADSTFYEQYF
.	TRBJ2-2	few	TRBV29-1	TGCAGCGCCCTGGGGGCTAGCGGTGAGAACACCGGGGAGCTGTTTTTT	CSALGASGENTGELFF
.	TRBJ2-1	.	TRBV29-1	TGCAGCGCCGTTGGGGGTGGGGAGCAGTTCTTC	CSAVGGGEQFF
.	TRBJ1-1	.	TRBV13	TGTGCCAGCAGCTTAATTGCATGGGCAGATGAAGCTTTCTTT	CASSLIAWADEAFF
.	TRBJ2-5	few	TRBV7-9	TGTGCCAGCAGCTTTGGTGAGACCCAGTACTTC	CASSFGETQYF
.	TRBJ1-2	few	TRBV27	TGTGCCAGCAGTTTATCGGCACGGAACTATGGCTACACCTTC	CASSLSARNYGYTF
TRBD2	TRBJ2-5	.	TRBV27	TGTGCCAGCAGCCTCGGGGGGGCCAGGAAGACCCAGTACTTC	CASSLGGARKTQYF
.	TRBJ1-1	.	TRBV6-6	TGTGCCAGCAGTTACCACACTGAAGCTTTCTTT	CASSYHTEAFF
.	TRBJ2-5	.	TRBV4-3	TGCGCCAGCAGCCCCAAGATCAGAGAGACCCAGTACTTC	CASSPKIRETQYF
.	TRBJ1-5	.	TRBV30	TGTGCCTGGAGTGTCGGCGGGAATCAGCCCCAGCATTTT	CAWSVGGNQPQHF
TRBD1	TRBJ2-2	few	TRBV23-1	TGCGCCAGCAGTTTCGGGACAGCGAACACCGGGGAGCTGTTTTTT	CASSFGTANTGELFF
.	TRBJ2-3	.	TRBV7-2	TGTGCCAGCAGCTTAGGTCTCCTCCCCACAACGCAGTATTTT	CASSLGLLPTTQYF
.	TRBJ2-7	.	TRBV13	TGTGCCAGCAGCTTATTCGGCAGGGGCGCTGGGTACGAGCAGTACTTC	CASSLFGRGAGYEQYF
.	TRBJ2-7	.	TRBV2	TGTGCCAGCAGTGCCCTTGGTGGGGGCGACGAGCAGTACTTC	CASSALGGGDEQYF
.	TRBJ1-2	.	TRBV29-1	TGCAGCGTTGTCGGAGAGAACTATGGCTACACCTTC	CSVVGENYGYTF
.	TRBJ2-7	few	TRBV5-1	TGCGCCAGCAGCTTGGGGCAGGGGTTCAACGAGCAGTACTTC	CASSLGQGFNEQYF
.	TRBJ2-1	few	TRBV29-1	TGCAGCGTTACGGAGGAACCCTACAATGAGCAGTTCTTC	CSVTEEPYNEQFF
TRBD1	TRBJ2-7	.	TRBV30	TGTGCCTGGGACAGGGAAAACGAGCAGTACTTC	CAWDRENEQYF
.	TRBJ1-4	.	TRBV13	TGTGCCACTGAACCCGCGAGTAGGGCGAAACTGTTTTTT	CATEPASRAKLFF
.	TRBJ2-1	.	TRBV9	TGTGCCAGCAGCGCTGATTCTTATGAGCAGTTCTTC	CASSADSYEQFF
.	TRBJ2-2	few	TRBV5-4	TGTGCCAGCAGCTTGGATCTGGATGGCAGGCCCGGGGAGCTGTTTTTT	CASSLDLDGRPGELFF
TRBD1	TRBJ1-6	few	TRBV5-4	TGTGCCAGCAGCCCTGGGACAGGCAGTTATCCCAATTCACCCCTCCACTTT	CASSPGTGSYPNSPLHF
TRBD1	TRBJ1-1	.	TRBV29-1	TGCAGCGCTGAATCAGGACAGGGCGGGTGGGAAGCTTTCTTT	CSAESGQGGWEAFF
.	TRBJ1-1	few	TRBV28	TGTGCCAGCAGTTTAGATCAGGATGTCGCCACTGAAGCTTTCTTT	CASSLDQDVATEAFF
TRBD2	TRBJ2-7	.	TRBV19	TGTGCCAGTACCCCCATGGGGACTAGCGGGGGGATCTCCTACGAGCAGTACTTC	CASTPMGTSGGISYEQYF
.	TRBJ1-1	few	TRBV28	TGTGCCAGCAGGGAGGGGGAGGTTCTAAACACTGAAGCTTTCTTT	CASREGEVLNTEAFF
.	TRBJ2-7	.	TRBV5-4	TGTGCCAGCAGCTTCGGGACTGCCTACGAGCAGTACTTC	CASSFGTAYEQYF
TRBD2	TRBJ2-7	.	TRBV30	TGTGCCTGGAGTGCCGATCCCGGACTAGCGGGGGGCTTCGGAGGCTCCTACGAGCAGTACTTC	CAWSADPGLAGGFGGSYEQYF
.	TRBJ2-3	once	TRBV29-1	TGCAGCGTTGATCTATACCTGAGGGAAGTCACAGATACGCAGTATTTT	CSVDLYLREVTDTQYF
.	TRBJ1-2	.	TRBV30	TGTGCCTGGAGTGTAACCTCATCGGGAGGCTACACCTTC	CAWSVTSSGGYTF
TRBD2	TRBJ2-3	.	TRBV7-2	TGTGCCAGCAGCTTAGGAACAGCGGGGGGGCATACGCAGTATTTT	CASSLGTAGGHTQYF
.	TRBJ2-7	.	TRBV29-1	TGCAGCGCCTACTCAAACTCCTACGAGCAGTACTTC	CSAYSNSYEQYF
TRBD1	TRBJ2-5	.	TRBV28	TGTGCCAGCAGTTTACCGTCGACAGGGATCCAAGAGACCCAGTACTTC	CASSLPSTGIQETQYF
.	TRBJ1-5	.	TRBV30	TGTGCCTGGAGTGACGGTAGTCGTGGTGAGCAGCCCCAGCATTTT	CAWSDGSRGEQPQHF